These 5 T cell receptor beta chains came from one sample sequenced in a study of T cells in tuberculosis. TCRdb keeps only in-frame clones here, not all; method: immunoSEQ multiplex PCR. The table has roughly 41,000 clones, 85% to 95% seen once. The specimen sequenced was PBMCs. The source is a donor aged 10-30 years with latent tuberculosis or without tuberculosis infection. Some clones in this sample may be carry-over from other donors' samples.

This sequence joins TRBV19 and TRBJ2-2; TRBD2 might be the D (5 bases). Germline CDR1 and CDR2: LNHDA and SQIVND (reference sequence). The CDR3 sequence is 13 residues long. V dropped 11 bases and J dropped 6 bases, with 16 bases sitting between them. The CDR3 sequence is CACSNRESGELFF. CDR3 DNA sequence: TGTGCCTGTTCAAACCGGGAATCCGGGGAGCTGTTTTTT.

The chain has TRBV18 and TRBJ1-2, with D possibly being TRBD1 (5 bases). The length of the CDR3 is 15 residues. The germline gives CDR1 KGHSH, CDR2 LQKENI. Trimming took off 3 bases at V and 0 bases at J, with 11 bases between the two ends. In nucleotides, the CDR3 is TGTGCCAGCTCACCGCGGGGGGGTTCTAACTATGGCTACACCTTC. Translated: CASSPRGGSNYGYTF.

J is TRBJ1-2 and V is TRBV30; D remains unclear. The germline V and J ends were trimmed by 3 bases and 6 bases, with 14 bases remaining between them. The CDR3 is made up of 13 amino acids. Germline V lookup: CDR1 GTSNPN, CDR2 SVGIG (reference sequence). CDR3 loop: CAWSRVRVDGYTF. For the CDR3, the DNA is TGTGCCTGGAGCCGGGTGAGGGTGGATGGCTACACCTTC.

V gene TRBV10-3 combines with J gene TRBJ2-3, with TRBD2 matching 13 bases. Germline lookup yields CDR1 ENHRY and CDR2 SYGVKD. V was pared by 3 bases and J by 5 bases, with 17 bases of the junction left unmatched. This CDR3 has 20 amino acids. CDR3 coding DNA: TGTGCCATCAGTGAACCACGGGGACTAGCGGGGTTTGGGGCCCAAGATACGCAGTATTTT. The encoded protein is CAISEPRGLAGFGAQDTQYF.

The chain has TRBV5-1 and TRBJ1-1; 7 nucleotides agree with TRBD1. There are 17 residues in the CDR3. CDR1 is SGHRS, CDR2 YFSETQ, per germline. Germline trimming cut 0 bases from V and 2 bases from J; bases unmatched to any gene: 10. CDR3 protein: CASSLDGQGVRNTEAFF. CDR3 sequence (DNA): TGCGCCAGCAGCTTGGACGGGCAGGGGGTGAGAAACACTGAAGCTTTCTTT.